A single sample is the source of the 28 T cell receptor beta chains below, sequenced in a study of shared clonotypes between healthy human individuals. CD45RO-negative CD8 cells positively selected for CCR7 made up the naive population, which excluded terminally differentiated effector memory CD45RA+ cells. Only in-frame clones appear in the TCRdb table, and some are missing; sequencing was by immunoSEQ multiplex PCR. This sample yields about 700,000 clones, of which roughly 94% are seen a single time; more than 20% belongs to the top ten. The specimen was naive CD8+ T cells sorted from blood. Receptors originate from a man in his thirties or forties in good health.

Comment on this clone: The same CDR3 can be traced to other DNA sequences in this sample. The V call is TRBV27, the J call TRBJ2-7, with D hard to call. The V gene lost 2 bases and the J gene lost 2 bases, with 7 bases spanning the gap. The CDR3 runs 13 residues. Per germline, CDR1 MNHEY and CDR2 SMNVEV (reference sequence). Here the CDR3 reads CASSLKVTYEQYF. For the CDR3, the DNA is TGTGCCAGCAGTTTAAAGGTTACCTACGAGCAGTACTTC.

The chain is built from TRBV2 and TRBJ2-1; D is perhaps TRBD2 (6 bases). The CDR3 covers 12 residues. Trimming removed 6 bases at V and 9 bases at J, with 12 bases between. Per germline, CDR1 SNHLY and CDR2 FYNNEI. The CDR3 loop is CASRAGRGEQFF. DNA of the CDR3: TGTGCCAGCAGGGCAGGGCGGGGTGAGCAGTTCTTC.

CDR3 bases: TGTGCCAGTAGTATGGCGAGCGGGAGATCGAGAGAGCAGTACTTC. Encoded protein: CASSMASGRSREQYF. V gene TRBV19 combines with J gene TRBJ2-7, with 8 positions matching TRBD2. The junction had 11 bases not matched to a gene; V was cut back by 3 bases and J by 7 bases. Germline CDR1 LNHDA, CDR2 SQIVND (reference sequence). This CDR3 contains 15 residues.

The chain combines TRBV9 with TRBJ2-1; D gene ambiguous. V shed 5 bases and J shed 12 bases, with 9 bases lying between them. This CDR3 has 10 residues. Germline CDR1 reads SGDLS; CDR2 reads YYNGEE. This chain's CDR3 is CASSGVRQFF. The DNA for the CDR3 is TGTGCCAGCAGTGGAGTTAGGCAGTTCTTC. Together with reference TRBV9 and TRBJ2-1, the CDR3 gives the full variable domain: DSGVTQTPKHLITATGQRVTLRCSPRSGDLSVYWYQQSLDQGLQFLIQYYNGEERAKGNILERFSAQQFPDLHSELNLSSLELGDSALYFCASSGVRQFFGPGTRLTVL.

The chain has TRBV10-1 and TRBJ2-3; D is undetermined. In germline, CDR1 is WNHNN, CDR2 SYGVQD (reference sequence). Trimming stripped 4 bases from V and 4 bases from J, with 12 bases between. This CDR3 is built from 14 residues. The CDR3 nucleotides read TGCGCCAGCAGTGGACCTCTATACGCAGATACGCAGTATTTT. Its translation: CASSGPLYADTQYF.

The chain recombines TRBV28 with TRBJ2-7, with D possibly being TRBD1 (6 bases). CDR1 is MDHEN and CDR2 is SYDVKM in the germline V gene. V was cut by 4 bases and J by 5 bases, with 18 bases left in between. The CDR3 runs to 15 residues. In nucleotides, the CDR3 is TGTGCCAGCAGTTCTATCCCCGGACAGTTCCACGAGCAGTACTTC. It codes for CASSSIPGQFHEQYF.

The V gene is TRBV2, the J gene TRBJ2-7; 7 nucleotides align to TRBD1. The V segment lost 7 bases and the J segment 1 base; nucleotides outside the gene matches: 10. Germline V CDR1 and CDR2: SNHLY, FYNNEI. The CDR3 spans 15 residues. The CDR3 DNA reads TGTGCCAGCATTACCAGTAGGACAGGATCCTACGAGCAGTACTTC. It codes for CASITSRTGSYEQYF.

The chain carries TRBV13 and TRBJ2-2, with D possibly matching TRBD2 (6 bases). Germline V lookup: CDR1 PRHDT, CDR2 FYEKMQ (reference sequence). Trimming pared 8 bases from V and 2 bases from J, leaving 12 bases between. The CDR3 consists of 14 residues. DNA for the CDR3: TGTGCCAGCGCGCCGGGACTTAACACCGGGGAGCTGTTTTTT. As protein: CASAPGLNTGELFF.

The rearrangement joins TRBV7-9 to TRBJ2-4; TRBD1 matches at 7 bases. J was trimmed by 0 bases and V by 5 bases; bases with no gene match: 10. The CDR3 spans 17 residues. Germline loops: CDR1 SEHNR, CDR2 FQNEAQ (reference sequence). Here the CDR3 reads CASSPRDSVLAKNIQYF. CDR3 sequence (DNA): TGTGCCAGCAGCCCCCGGGACAGCGTTCTAGCCAAAAACATTCAGTACTTC.

The rearrangement uses TRBV6-1 and TRBJ2-1; the D gene is possibly TRBD1 (5 bases). V dropped 3 bases and J dropped 8 bases, with 26 bases sitting between them. Germline V gene sequence: CDR1 MNHNS, CDR2 SASEGT. This CDR3 contains 18 residues. CDR3 sequence (DNA): TGTGCCAGCAGTGAGACAGTAGGGCCCCTTAATTTAGTCGATGAGCAGTTCTTC. This gives the protein CASSETVGPLNLVDEQFF.

The chain couples TRBV5-4 to TRBJ1-1; D is unclear. The ends were cut back, 0 bases at V and 0 bases at J, with 3 bases in the middle. CDR3 length equals 13 residues. In germline, CDR1 is SGHNT, CDR2 YYREEE (reference sequence). The CDR3 protein is CASSLGVNTEAFF. The DNA for the CDR3 is TGTGCCAGCAGCTTGGGGGTGAACACTGAAGCTTTCTTT.

This chain joins TRBV28 and TRBJ1-2; D is possibly TRBD1 (5 bases). Trimming shortened V by 5 bases and J by 8 bases, and 21 bases separated the two germline ends. Germline V gene sequence: CDR1 MDHEN, CDR2 SYDVKM. The CDR3 is 15 amino acids. DNA for the CDR3: TGTGCCAGCAGTCCCGCCGGAGGGGAGGGCTACGGCTACACCTTC. Translation gives CASSPAGGEGYGYTF.

The rearrangement links TRBV19 to TRBJ2-7; unclear D gene. The V end was cut by 3 bases, the J end by 3 bases, with 9 bases between. The CDR3 is 13 residues long. Germline V gene data show CDR1 as LNHDA and CDR2 as SQIVND (reference sequence). The CDR3 DNA reads as TGTGCCAGTAGTATTCTGTTACACTACGAGCAGTACTTC. It codes for CASSILLHYEQYF.

J is TRBJ2-1 and V is TRBV7-3; 8 nucleotides line up with TRBD2. Germline lookup yields CDR1 SGHTA and CDR2 FQGTGA. The junction had 17 bases not matched to a gene; V was cut back by 3 bases and J by 10 bases. The length of the CDR3 is 17 residues. The chain's CDR3 is CASSFNSGGPRFGEQFF. Here the CDR3 DNA reads TGTGCCAGCAGCTTTAATTCGGGAGGGCCAAGGTTTGGGGAGCAGTTCTTC.

The CDR3 here is CASTRSGGSSTDTQYF. The CDR3 nucleotides read TGTGCCAGCACAAGGTCAGGGGGCTCTAGCACAGATACGCAGTATTTT. The genes are TRBV28 and TRBJ2-3; 8 bases are shared with TRBD1. CDR1 is MDHEN and CDR2 is SYDVKM in the germline V gene. V lost 7 bases to trimming and J lost 0 bases; unmatched junction nucleotides: 9. The CDR3 consists of 16 residues.

V gene TRBV11-3 combines with J gene TRBJ2-1, with 11 bases fitting TRBD2. Germline trimming cut 2 bases from V and 6 bases from J; bases unmatched to any gene: 12. Per the germline V gene, CDR1 is SGHNT and CDR2 is YENEEA. The CDR3 loop spans 18 amino acids. For the CDR3, the DNA is TGTGCCAGCAGCTTAAGATCAGGGTTCGGACTAGCGGGCAATGAGCAGTTCTTC. Its translation: CASSLRSGFGLAGNEQFF.

The chain couples TRBV5-1 to TRBJ2-4; D gene uncertain. Germline assignment: CDR1 SGHRS and CDR2 YFSETQ. CDR3 length: 15 amino acids. V lost 0 bases and J 1 base, leaving 8 bases between the germline ends. CDR3: CASSLVLDAKNIQYF. As DNA, the CDR3 is TGCGCCAGCAGCTTGGTTCTTGATGCCAAAAACATTCAGTACTTC.

This chain connects TRBV9 to TRBJ1-3, with 8 nucleotides matching TRBD1. Germline CDR1 SGDLS, CDR2 YYNGEE. The junction had 6 bases not matched to a gene; V was cut back by 7 bases and J by 0 bases. This CDR3 has 15 amino acids. In nucleotides, the CDR3 is TGTGCCAGCGGCGGGACAGGCCTCTCTGGAAACACCATATATTTT. Its protein product is CASGGTGLSGNTIYF.

V gene TRBV7-9 combines with J gene TRBJ1-2, with 8 bases identical to TRBD1. V gave up 1 base and J gave up 3 bases; unmatched junction bases: 7. CDR3 length equals 16 residues. The germline V gene has CDR1 SEHNR and CDR2 FQNEAQ (reference sequence). This CDR3 reads CASSLEGTGYHYGYTF. Written as DNA, the CDR3 is TGTGCCAGCAGCTTAGAAGGGACAGGCTATCACTATGGCTACACCTTC.

The V gene is TRBV7-9, the J gene TRBJ2-3; D is uncertain. The ends were cut back, 7 bases at V and 0 bases at J, with 17 bases in the middle. The germline V gene encodes CDR1 SEHNR and CDR2 FQNEAQ (reference sequence). This CDR3 has 16 residues. CDR3 protein: CASTRRVFTSTDTQYF. In nucleotides, the CDR3 is TGTGCCAGCACCCGCCGGGTCTTCACTAGCACAGATACGCAGTATTTT.

The V call is TRBV7-9, the J call TRBJ2-3, with D perhaps matching TRBD1 or TRBD2 (5 bases each). This CDR3 is 14 amino acids long. Germline CDR1 is SEHNR and CDR2 is FQNEAQ (reference sequence). V dropped 2 bases and J dropped 5 bases, with 11 bases sitting between them. The CDR3 sequence is CASSLNPGQDTQYF. The DNA of the CDR3 is TGTGCCAGCAGCTTAAATCCGGGGCAAGATACGCAGTATTTT.

The chain couples TRBV7-9 to TRBJ2-7, with 14 bases identical to TRBD2. The CDR3 contains 14 residues. The trim removed 4 bases at V and 5 bases at J, leaving 1 base unmatched. CDR1 and CDR2 from the germline V gene are SEHNR and FQNEAQ (reference sequence). This CDR3 is CASSWGLAGDEQYF. The CDR3 region has the DNA TGTGCCAGCAGCTGGGGACTAGCGGGAGACGAGCAGTACTTC.

This chain joins TRBV7-9 and TRBJ1-5; the D is unclear. Germline-derived CDR1 and CDR2 are SEHNR and FQNEAQ (reference sequence). V gave up 4 bases and J gave up 7 bases, with 20 bases separating them. This CDR3 has 16 amino acids. CDR3 bases: TGTGCCAGCAGCTCTGTTAAGGCAGGCGCGAAACAGCCCCAGCATTTT. It translates to CASSSVKAGAKQPQHF.

In regard to this clone: This likely came from a read error, as a far larger clone is one base away. V gene TRBV27 combines with J gene TRBJ2-1; the D gene is possibly TRBD2 (6 bases). Germline V gene lookup returns CDR1 MNHEY and CDR2 SMNVEV (reference sequence). The CDR3 length is 13 residues. V was shortened by 5 bases and J by 1 base, with 6 bases between the two germline ends. This CDR3 reads CASSAGSYNEQFF. CDR3 DNA sequence: TGTGCCAGCAGTGCGGGGTCCTACAATGAGCAGTTCTTC.

The chain uses TRBV4-1 and TRBJ1-2, with a tentative D call TRBD1 (5 bases). V was pared by 0 bases and J by 5 bases, with 16 bases between. Germline values: CDR1 MGHRA, CDR2 YSYEKL. There are 16 residues in the CDR3. CDR3 in amino acids: CASSQDQEGKDYGYTF. The CDR3 DNA reads TGCGCCAGCAGCCAAGATCAGGAGGGGAAGGATTATGGCTACACCTTC.

This CDR3 is CASSIDETQYF. In DNA, the CDR3 is TGTGCCAGCTCAATTGACGAGACCCAGTACTTC. This chain links TRBV18 with TRBJ2-5, with unresolved D. V lost 5 bases and J lost 5, with 6 bases in between. Per the germline V gene, CDR1 is KGHSH and CDR2 is LQKENI. This CDR3 comprises 11 residues.

The genes are TRBV11-2 and TRBJ2-7, with D maybe TRBD1 (6 bases). V gave up 3 bases and J gave up 2 bases, with 11 bases separating them. CDR1 is SGHAT, CDR2 FQNNGV, per germline. The CDR3 has 14 amino acids. The CDR3 loop is CASSFGQYPYEQYF. The DNA of the CDR3 is TGTGCCAGCAGCTTCGGACAGTACCCCTACGAGCAGTACTTC. The variable domain in full, completed from reference TRBV11-2 and TRBJ2-7, reads EAGVAQSPRYKIIEKRQSVAFWCNPISGHATLYWYQQILGQGPKLLIQFQNNGVVDDSQLPKDRFSAERLKGVDSTLKIQPAKLEDSAVYLCASSFGQYPYEQYFGPGTRLTVT.

The V gene is TRBV10-3, the J gene TRBJ2-7; D may be TRBD2 (6 bases). CDR1 is ENHRY and CDR2 is SYGVKD in the germline V gene. This CDR3 is 13 amino acids long. V was shortened by 2 bases and J by 3 bases, with 8 bases between the two germline ends. The CDR3 DNA reads as TGTGCCATCAGTGAGGAGGGAGGCTACGAGCAGTACTTC. As protein: CAISEEGGYEQYF.